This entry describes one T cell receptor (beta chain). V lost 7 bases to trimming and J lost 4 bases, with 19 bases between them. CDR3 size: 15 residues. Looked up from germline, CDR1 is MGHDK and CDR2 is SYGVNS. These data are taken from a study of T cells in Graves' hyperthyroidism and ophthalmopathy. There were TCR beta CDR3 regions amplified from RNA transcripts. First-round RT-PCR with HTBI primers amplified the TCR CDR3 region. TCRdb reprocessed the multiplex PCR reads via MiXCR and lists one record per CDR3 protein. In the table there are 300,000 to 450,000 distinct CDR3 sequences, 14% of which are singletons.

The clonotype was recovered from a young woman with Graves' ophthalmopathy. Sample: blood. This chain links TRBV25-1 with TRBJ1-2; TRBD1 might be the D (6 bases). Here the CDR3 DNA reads TGTGCCAGCACCGGCGAAGGGGGGGGTGGCTATGGCTACACCTTC. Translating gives CASTGEGGGGYGYTF.